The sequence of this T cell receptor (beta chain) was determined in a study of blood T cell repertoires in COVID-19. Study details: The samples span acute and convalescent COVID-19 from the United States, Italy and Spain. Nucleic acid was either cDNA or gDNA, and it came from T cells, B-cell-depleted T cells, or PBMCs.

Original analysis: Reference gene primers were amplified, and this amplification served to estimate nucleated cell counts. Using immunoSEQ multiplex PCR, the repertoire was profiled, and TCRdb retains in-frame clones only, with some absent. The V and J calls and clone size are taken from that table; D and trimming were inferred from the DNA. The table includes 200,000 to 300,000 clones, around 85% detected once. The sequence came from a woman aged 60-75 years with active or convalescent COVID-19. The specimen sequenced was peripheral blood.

The CDR3 reads CASSLSGLAGVRVGDTQYF. The CDR3 DNA is TGTGCCAGCAGTTTATCCGGACTAGCGGGGGTCCGGGTTGGGGATACGCAGTATTTT. The chain links TRBV27 to TRBJ2-3; 13 bases match TRBD2. CDR1 is MNHEY, CDR2 SMNVEV, per germline (reference sequence). The length of the CDR3 is 19 residues. Trimming cost V 0 bases and J 6 bases; bases outside gene matches: 12.